These 8 T cell receptor beta chains share one sample of origin, sequenced in a study of shared clonotypes between healthy human individuals. Sequenced by immunoSEQ multiplex PCR; TCRdb stores in-frame clones only, minus some. The top ten clones hold more than 0.1% of a sample with about 2 million clones, about 95% of them seen once. The specimen sequenced was naive CD4+ T cells sorted from blood. Subset described: CD45RA+ positively selected. These receptors all come from a man aged 18 to 30 in good health.

The V and J genes are TRBV11-2 and TRBJ1-1; D is uncertain. The V end lost 5 bases, the J end lost 0 bases, and 16 bases lay between the germline ends. CDR1 is SGHAT, CDR2 FQNNGV, per germline. The CDR3 is 16 amino acids. CDR3 nucleotide sequence: TGTGCCAGCAGCCCCCAGATCGCAGCCATGAACACTGAAGCTTTCTTT. Translating it yields CASSPQIAAMNTEAFF.

This clone occurred once. This chain joins TRBV10-3 and TRBJ1-5, with TRBD1 as a possible D gene (5 bases). There are 14 residues in the CDR3. Germline CDR1 is ENHRY and CDR2 is SYGVKD. Trimming removed 10 bases at V and 0 bases at J, with 13 bases between. This CDR3 reads CATSGTDSNQPQHF. CDR3 DNA sequence: TGTGCCACCTCCGGGACGGATAGCAATCAGCCCCAGCATTTT.

V and J are TRBV9 and TRBJ1-6, with 8 positions matching TRBD1. Germline V gene lookup returns CDR1 SGDLS and CDR2 YYNGEE. The CDR3 is 15 residues long. With V trimmed by 0 bases and J by 9 bases, 5 bases remained unmatched. CDR3 DNA sequence: TGTGCCAGCAGCGTAGCCGACAGGGGAGGTTCACCCCTCCACTTT. Translating it yields CASSVADRGGSPLHF.

This clone has only a few counts. This specimen includes other DNA sequences encoding the same CDR3. The chain has TRBV18 and TRBJ2-5; a weak D match, TRBD2 (5 bases). The ends were cut back, 2 bases at V and 1 base at J, with 5 bases in the middle. CDR3 size: 13 residues. CDR1 is KGHSH, CDR2 LQKENI, per germline. The CDR3 DNA follows: TGTGCCAGCTCACCAGGGAGCCAAGAGACCCAGTACTTC. This gives the protein CASSPGSQETQYF. The full variable domain, its missing parts supplied by reference TRBV18 and TRBJ2-5, is NAGVMQNPRHLVRRRGQEARLRCSPMKGHSHVYWYRQLPEEGLKFMVYLQKENIIDESGMPKERFSAEFPKEGPSILRIQQVVRGDSAAYFCASSPGSQETQYFGPGTRLLVL.

This clone came up once. The genes are TRBV19 and TRBJ1-2; D is unresolved. Germline V gene lookup returns CDR1 LNHDA and CDR2 SQIVND (reference sequence). V gave up 6 bases and J gave up 1 base, with 9 bases separating them. The CDR3 consists of 13 residues. The CDR3 sequence is CASRAGVNYGYTF. The CDR3 DNA follows: TGTGCCAGTAGGGCAGGCGTTAACTATGGCTACACCTTC.

The chain joins TRBV28 to TRBJ2-1; no reliable D call. Germline CDR1 reads MDHEN; CDR2 reads SYDVKM. The length of the CDR3 is 12 residues. Trimming pared 8 bases from V and 4 bases from J, leaving 9 bases between. The CDR3 DNA follows: TGTGCCAGCTGCGAGTTGTACAATGAGCAGTTCTTC. Translating gives CASCELYNEQFF.

The chain has TRBV7-8 and TRBJ2-3; 11 nucleotides agree with TRBD2. CDR1 and CDR2 from the germline V gene are SGHVS and FQNEAQ. The CDR3 has 16 amino acids. The J segment lost 4 bases and the V segment lost 5 bases, leaving 8 bases of the junction unmatched. The CDR3 bases are TGTGCCAGCAGCCAGCAGACTAGCGGGATCCCAGATACGCAGTATTTT. This gives the protein CASSQQTSGIPDTQYF.

This chain connects TRBV6-1 to TRBJ1-1; TRBD1 matches at 8 bases. In germline, CDR1 is MNHNS, CDR2 SASEGT. The length of the CDR3 is 15 residues. V was clipped by 0 bases and J by 4 bases; unmatched bases: 4. The DNA for the CDR3 is TGTGCCAGCAGTGAAGCTGGCAGGGGGCCCACTGAAGCTTTCTTT. This sequence encodes CASSEAGRGPTEAFF.